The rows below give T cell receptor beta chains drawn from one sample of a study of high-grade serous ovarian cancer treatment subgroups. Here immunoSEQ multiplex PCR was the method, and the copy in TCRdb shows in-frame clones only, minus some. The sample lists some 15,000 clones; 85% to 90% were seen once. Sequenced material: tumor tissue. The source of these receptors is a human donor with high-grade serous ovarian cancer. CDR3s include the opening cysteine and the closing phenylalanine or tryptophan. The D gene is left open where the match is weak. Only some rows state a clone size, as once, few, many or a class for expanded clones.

cdr3_nt: TGTGCCAGCAGCGTAGAACGCAACACCGGGGAGCTGTTTTTT; cdr3_aa: CASSVERNTGELFF; v_call: TRBV9; clone_size: -; cdr3_length: 14; j_call: TRBJ2-2; d_call: -
cdr3_nt: TGTGCCAGCAGTTACTCAGGGGGCTGGGGCTACACCTTC; cdr3_aa: CASSYSGGWGYTF; v_call: TRBV6-6; clone_size: -; cdr3_length: 13; j_call: TRBJ1-2; d_call: TRBD1
cdr3_nt: TGTGCCAGCAGCCTTCTCGGGAAGGATTCACCCCTCCACTTT; cdr3_aa: CASSLLGKDSPLHF; v_call: TRBV11-2; clone_size: -; cdr3_length: 14; j_call: TRBJ1-6; d_call: -
cdr3_nt: TGTGCCAGCAGCTTAGTATCATTACGGGGGAAAACTGGGGCCAACGTCCTGACTTTC; cdr3_aa: CASSLVSLRGKTGANVLTF; v_call: TRBV7-9; clone_size: -; cdr3_length: 19; j_call: TRBJ2-6; d_call: -
cdr3_nt: TGTGCCAGCAGTTTACTCCCTCAGGGCCCACCTACCTACGAGCAGTACTTC; cdr3_aa: CASSLLPQGPPTYEQYF; v_call: TRBV28; clone_size: -; cdr3_length: 17; j_call: TRBJ2-7; d_call: -
cdr3_nt: TGTGCCAGCAGTTTATTAGGTATGAACACTGAAGCTTTCTTT; cdr3_aa: CASSLLGMNTEAFF; v_call: TRBV27; clone_size: -; cdr3_length: 14; j_call: TRBJ1-1; d_call: -
cdr3_nt: TGTGCCAGCAGCGCCACGACAGATACGCAGTATTTT; cdr3_aa: CASSATTDTQYF; v_call: TRBV9; clone_size: -; cdr3_length: 12; j_call: TRBJ2-3; d_call: -
cdr3_nt: TGCGCCAGCAGCTTGCAGGGTGGGCAAGAGACCCAGTACTTC; cdr3_aa: CASSLQGGQETQYF; v_call: TRBV5-1; clone_size: -; cdr3_length: 14; j_call: TRBJ2-5; d_call: -
cdr3_nt: TGTGCCAGCAGCGTAGCGGGGGGGAAAGAGACCCAGTACTTC; cdr3_aa: CASSVAGGKETQYF; v_call: TRBV9; clone_size: -; cdr3_length: 14; j_call: TRBJ2-5; d_call: TRBD2
cdr3_nt: TGTGCCAGTAGCTTTTACGCAGTGAACACTGAAGCTTTCTTT; cdr3_aa: CASSFYAVNTEAFF; v_call: TRBV19; clone_size: -; cdr3_length: 14; j_call: TRBJ1-1; d_call: -
cdr3_nt: TGTGCCAGCAGCTTGTTTGCGGGGGGCACAGATACGCAGTATTTT; cdr3_aa: CASSLFAGGTDTQYF; v_call: TRBV5-4; clone_size: -; cdr3_length: 15; j_call: TRBJ2-3; d_call: TRBD2
cdr3_nt: TGTGCCACCAGCATAACCAAGGGGACAGGCGAGCAGTTCTTC; cdr3_aa: CATSITKGTGEQFF; v_call: TRBV15; clone_size: -; cdr3_length: 14; j_call: TRBJ2-1; d_call: TRBD1
cdr3_nt: TGTGCCAGCAGTTATACACAGGGACTGGAGACCCAGTACTTC; cdr3_aa: CASSYTQGLETQYF; v_call: TRBV2; clone_size: -; cdr3_length: 14; j_call: TRBJ2-5; d_call: -
cdr3_nt: TGTGCCAGTAGTATTCTGGATTCAGGTCAGCCCCAGCATTTT; cdr3_aa: CASSILDSGQPQHF; v_call: TRBV19; clone_size: -; cdr3_length: 14; j_call: TRBJ1-5; d_call: -
cdr3_nt: TGTGCCAGCAGCTTGGCGGGACAGATGCGAAACACCATATATTTT; cdr3_aa: CASSLAGQMRNTIYF; v_call: TRBV5-8; clone_size: -; cdr3_length: 15; j_call: TRBJ1-3; d_call: TRBD1
cdr3_nt: TGTGCCAGCTCACCAGCCCAGGGAAACAATAATTCACCCCTCCACTTT; cdr3_aa: CASSPAQGNNNSPLHF; v_call: TRBV18; clone_size: -; cdr3_length: 16; j_call: TRBJ1-6; d_call: -
cdr3_nt: TGTGCCAGCTCTCCATTGACTAGCGGACTATACAATGAGCAGTTCTTC; cdr3_aa: CASSPLTSGLYNEQFF; v_call: TRBV18; clone_size: -; cdr3_length: 16; j_call: TRBJ2-1; d_call: TRBD2
cdr3_nt: TGTGCCAGCAGCTCGCGGGGGGTTGTTTGGGCCAGCACAGATACGCAGTATTTT; cdr3_aa: CASSSRGVVWASTDTQYF; v_call: TRBV7-9; clone_size: -; cdr3_length: 18; j_call: TRBJ2-3; d_call: TRBD2
cdr3_nt: TGCGCCAGCACCTGGACAGGGTCTAGCACAGATACGCAGTATTTT; cdr3_aa: CASTWTGSSTDTQYF; v_call: TRBV5-1; clone_size: -; cdr3_length: 15; j_call: TRBJ2-3; d_call: TRBD1
cdr3_nt: TGTGCCAGCAGCTTCGTAGCGGGGGGCGTGGGGGAGCTGTTTTTT; cdr3_aa: CASSFVAGGVGELFF; v_call: TRBV13; clone_size: -; cdr3_length: 15; j_call: TRBJ2-2; d_call: TRBD2
cdr3_nt: TGTGCCATCAGTGTAGGGCAGGGGGCTTACGAGCAGTACTTC; cdr3_aa: CAISVGQGAYEQYF; v_call: TRBV10-3; clone_size: -; cdr3_length: 14; j_call: TRBJ2-7; d_call: TRBD1
cdr3_nt: TGCGCCAGCAGACGGACTAGTTCAGAGAGCTACAATGAGCAGTTCTTC; cdr3_aa: CASRRTSSESYNEQFF; v_call: TRBV5-1; clone_size: -; cdr3_length: 16; j_call: TRBJ2-1; d_call: TRBD2
cdr3_nt: TGTGCCAGCAGCTTATTAACAGGGGAGCTGTTTTTT; cdr3_aa: CASSLLTGELFF; v_call: TRBV7-6; clone_size: -; cdr3_length: 12; j_call: TRBJ2-2; d_call: -
cdr3_nt: TGTGCCAGCAGCCCACTAGCCAAGGGGACCCAGTACTTC; cdr3_aa: CASSPLAKGTQYF; v_call: TRBV27; clone_size: once; cdr3_length: 13; j_call: TRBJ2-5; d_call: -
cdr3_nt: TGTGCCAGCGGAGGTTCAAGTCAGCCCCAGCATTTT; cdr3_aa: CASGGSSQPQHF; v_call: TRBV28; clone_size: -; cdr3_length: 12; j_call: TRBJ1-5; d_call: -
cdr3_nt: TGTGCCAGCAGTGAAGGGACTAGCACAGATACGCAGTATTTT; cdr3_aa: CASSEGTSTDTQYF; v_call: TRBV6-4; clone_size: -; cdr3_length: 14; j_call: TRBJ2-3; d_call: -
cdr3_nt: TGTGCCAGCAGCTTGGACAGCGTCAAGACCCAGTACTTC; cdr3_aa: CASSLDSVKTQYF; v_call: TRBV5-5; clone_size: -; cdr3_length: 13; j_call: TRBJ2-5; d_call: -
cdr3_nt: TGTGCCAGCAGCTTAGGCCCAGCGGGGGAGAGCACAGATACGCAGTATTTT; cdr3_aa: CASSLGPAGESTDTQYF; v_call: TRBV7-8; clone_size: -; cdr3_length: 17; j_call: TRBJ2-3; d_call: TRBD2
cdr3_nt: TGTGCCAGTAGTATCGGGGATCCCACCACGGGCTACACCTTC; cdr3_aa: CASSIGDPTTGYTF; v_call: TRBV19; clone_size: -; cdr3_length: 14; j_call: TRBJ1-2; d_call: -
cdr3_nt: TGTGCCACCTCACTTCGATCCCAAGAGACCCAGTACTTC; cdr3_aa: CATSLRSQETQYF; v_call: TRBV19; clone_size: -; cdr3_length: 13; j_call: TRBJ2-5; d_call: -
cdr3_nt: TGTGCCAGCAGCTTGGTCGGGGGGGGCAGGATGGAGACCCAGTACTTC; cdr3_aa: CASSLVGGGRMETQYF; v_call: TRBV5-6; clone_size: -; cdr3_length: 16; j_call: TRBJ2-5; d_call: TRBD2
cdr3_nt: TGTGCCAGCAGCCCTAGCGGCGGGCCGAACAATGAGCAGTTCTTC; cdr3_aa: CASSPSGGPNNEQFF; v_call: TRBV7-9; clone_size: -; cdr3_length: 15; j_call: TRBJ2-1; d_call: TRBD2
cdr3_nt: TGCAGCGTGGAGTCAGGTGTCTCTGAAGCTTTCTTT; cdr3_aa: CSVESGVSEAFF; v_call: TRBV29-1; clone_size: -; cdr3_length: 12; j_call: TRBJ1-1; d_call: -
cdr3_nt: TGTGCCAGCTCATGGAGCCAGGAGGTAGGCAATGAGCAGTTCTTC; cdr3_aa: CASSWSQEVGNEQFF; v_call: TRBV18; clone_size: -; cdr3_length: 15; j_call: TRBJ2-1; d_call: -
cdr3_nt: TGTGCCAGCAGCGCTGACAGGTCCTTCTCCTACGAGCAGTACTTC; cdr3_aa: CASSADRSFSYEQYF; v_call: TRBV7-2; clone_size: -; cdr3_length: 15; j_call: TRBJ2-7; d_call: -
cdr3_nt: TGCGCCAGCAGCCTAGGGACAAATAGCAATCAGCCCCAGCATTTT; cdr3_aa: CASSLGTNSNQPQHF; v_call: TRBV5-1; clone_size: -; cdr3_length: 15; j_call: TRBJ1-5; d_call: -
cdr3_nt: TGTGCCAGCAGTTACCAAGGGTCGTACGAGCAGTACTTC; cdr3_aa: CASSYQGSYEQYF; v_call: TRBV6-5; clone_size: -; cdr3_length: 13; j_call: TRBJ2-7; d_call: -
cdr3_nt: TGTGCCAGCAGTTATACAGGGGGCCCTAATGAAAAACTGTTTTTT; cdr3_aa: CASSYTGGPNEKLFF; v_call: TRBV13; clone_size: -; cdr3_length: 15; j_call: TRBJ1-4; d_call: TRBD1
cdr3_nt: TGCGCCAGCAGCTTGGGACTAGCGGGGGCGGGTGAGCAGTTCTTC; cdr3_aa: CASSLGLAGAGEQFF; v_call: TRBV5-1; clone_size: -; cdr3_length: 15; j_call: TRBJ2-1; d_call: TRBD2
cdr3_nt: TGTGCCAGCATGACAGGGACGAGAGATACGCAGTATTTT; cdr3_aa: CASMTGTRDTQYF; v_call: TRBV27; clone_size: -; cdr3_length: 13; j_call: TRBJ2-3; d_call: TRBD1